Listed here are 13 T cell receptor beta chains from one sample, sequenced in a study of neurological immune-mediated disorders (dated 2019 in TCRdb). Receptors were amplified or captured by 5' RACE. Data came from an Illumina HiSeq 2500. TCRdb ran its own pipeline on the public reads, namely fastp trimming at Q25 and MiXCR clone calling, and kept in-frame beta chains. Identical CDR3 protein sequences are pooled into one entry, listed with their most common genes and DNA. This sample lists around 13,000 distinct CDR3 sequences; 6.5% to 8% were detected once. The ten largest account for roughly a quarter of the sample. What was sequenced was CD8+ T cells from blood. Receptor source: a woman between 35 and 50 years old in good health.

This clonotype was found many times. This sequence joins TRBV20-1 and TRBJ1-6; perhaps TRBD1 as D (6 bases). V dropped 6 bases and J dropped 10 bases, with 22 bases sitting between them. CDR3 length: 15 residues. The germline gives CDR1 DFQATT, CDR2 SNEGSKA (reference sequence). CDR3 bases: TGCAGTGCCCCAGAAGTGGGGGGCGCGATCTCACCCCTCCACTTT. Its protein is CSAPEVGGAISPLHF.

At least ten counts were recorded for this clonotype. The CDR3 region has the DNA TGCAGTGCTAGAGTGGGAGGGACCCGGTACGAGCAGTACTTC. Protein product: CSARVGGTRYEQYF. The chain combines TRBV20-1 with TRBJ2-7, with 7 bases lining up with TRBD2. The CDR3 runs 14 residues. V gave up 1 base and J gave up 4 bases; unmatched junction bases: 7. Per germline, CDR1 DFQATT and CDR2 SNEGSKA (reference sequence).

This clonotype was detected ten times or more. The chain employs TRBV7-8 and TRBJ1-4, with a tentative D call TRBD1 (5 bases). Germline assignment: CDR1 SGHVS and CDR2 FQNEAQ. The CDR3 spans 17 residues. Deletions cut 4 bases from V and 4 bases from J, with 19 bases between. CDR3 DNA: TGTGCCAGCAGCTGGGACCTAAGGACCGAGAGTAATGAAAAACTGTTTTTT. Residues: CASSWDLRTESNEKLFF.

The table lists this clonotype with many counts. The J gene is TRBJ2-2, the V gene TRBV4-1; unclear D gene. In germline, CDR1 is MGHRA, CDR2 YSYEKL. The CDR3 is 15 amino acids. Trimming cost V 4 bases and J 4 bases, with 13 bases left between them. CDR3 DNA: TGCGCCAGCAGCCGAACAGTGTCGAGCACCGGGGAGCTGTTTTTT. Translating gives CASSRTVSSTGELFF.

This clonotype was found many times. As DNA, the CDR3 is TGTGCCAGCAGTGGCTCTGGGAATGAGCAGTTCTTC. Its protein is CASSGSGNEQFF. The rearrangement links TRBV6-5 to TRBJ2-1; D unresolved. The CDR3 is 12 residues long. Looked up from germline, CDR1 is MNHEY and CDR2 is SVGAGI. The germline V and J ends were trimmed by 5 bases and 7 bases, with 9 bases remaining between them.

The sample holds many counts of this clonotype. The V call is TRBV20-1, the J call TRBJ2-1; D may be TRBD1 or TRBD2 (5 bases each). The V end was cut by 4 bases, the J end by 0 bases, with 13 bases between. Germline CDR1 and CDR2: DFQATT and SNEGSKA (reference sequence). This CDR3 is built from 15 residues. The chain's CDR3 is CSATRGLSSYNEQFF. The CDR3 DNA is TGCAGTGCTACCCGGGGCTTAAGCTCCTACAATGAGCAGTTCTTC.

This clonotype came up many times. The chain combines TRBV7-9 with TRBJ1-1, with 7 positions matching TRBD1. Losses at the gene ends were 8 bases for V and 6 bases for J; bases not matched to a gene: 3. The CDR3 runs to 11 residues. CDR1 SEHNR and CDR2 FQNEAQ come from the germline V gene (reference sequence). CDR3 loop: CASEQGPEAFF. The CDR3 bases are TGTGCCAGCGAACAGGGGCCTGAAGCTTTCTTT.

Many counts were recorded for this clonotype. CDR3 in amino acids: CASSFTGEPTGELFF. The CDR3 DNA follows: TGTGCCAGCAGTTTTACCGGGGAACCTACCGGGGAGCTGTTTTTT. This chain joins TRBV28 and TRBJ2-2; perhaps TRBD2 as D (5 bases). Between the trimmed V and J ends, which lost 3 bases and 5 bases, there was a span of 13 bases. Germline-derived CDR1 and CDR2 are MDHEN and SYDVKM. The CDR3 contains 15 residues.

This clonotype was found many times. The rearrangement uses TRBV7-9 and TRBJ2-1; D may be TRBD1 (6 bases). CDR3 length: 15 residues. Germline V gene lookup returns CDR1 SEHNR and CDR2 FQNEAQ (reference sequence). V lost 3 bases to trimming and J lost 4 bases, with 13 bases between them. The CDR3 sequence is CASSFQGSSYNEQFF. The DNA of the CDR3 is TGTGCCAGCAGCTTTCAGGGGAGTTCATACAATGAGCAGTTCTTC.

This clonotype was recorded many times. V usage is TRBV12-3 or TRBV12-4 and J usage is TRBJ1-1, with D tentatively TRBD1 (6 bases). V was pared by 6 bases and J by 7 bases, with 12 bases between. The CDR3 totals 12 residues. The CDR3 region has the DNA TGTGCCAGCAGCCACGACAGGAATGAAGCTTTCTTT. Translating it yields CASSHDRNEAFF.

This clonotype was seen only a few times. CDR3 sequence (DNA): TGTGCCAGCAGCTTTAGCACATTCGGCGAGCAGTACTTC. Its translation: CASSFSTFGEQYF. The chain joins TRBV7-9 to TRBJ2-7; D gene uncertain. The CDR3 is made up of 13 amino acids. V was trimmed by 3 bases and J by 6 bases, leaving 12 bases between them. Per the germline V gene, CDR1 is SEHNR and CDR2 is FQNEAQ (reference sequence).

This clonotype was counted many times. The chain has TRBV20-1 and TRBJ1-1; D possibly corresponds to TRBD1 (6 bases). The CDR3 sequence is 11 residues long. Germline V gene data show CDR1 as DFQATT and CDR2 as SNEGSKA (reference sequence). The V end lost 6 bases, the J end lost 7 bases, and 12 bases lay between the germline ends. CDR3 in amino acids: CSARKGGEAFF. The CDR3 coding sequence is TGCAGTGCCAGAAAGGGGGGTGAAGCTTTCTTT.

The chain is built from TRBV7-8 and TRBJ2-3; D tentatively reads TRBD1 or TRBD2 (6 bases each). Germline V gene data show CDR1 as SGHVS and CDR2 as FQNEAQ. V was clipped by 0 bases and J by 5 bases, with 12 bases between them. The CDR3 sequence is 15 residues long. The chain's CDR3 is CASSLAGGTGDTQYF. The CDR3 nucleotides read TGTGCCAGCAGCTTAGCGGGGGGCACAGGAGATACGCAGTATTTT.